In its sample, the clone carrying this T cell receptor beta chain was seen a few times. MiXCR, run by TCRdb on the 5' RACE reads, gives a single entry per CDR3 protein. The sample records hundreds of thousands of distinct CDR3 sequences, around 12% being singletons. This sample is part of a study of identical twins. The CDR3 loop spans 14 amino acids. V shed 8 bases and J shed 1 base, with 11 bases lying between them. This sample also belongs to another study, concerning yellow fever vaccine responses in identical twins. From that study: Twin vaccine T cell responses reportedly seemed partly convergent, partly personalized.

Sequences were obtained from PBMCs. This sequence originates from a young woman in good health. The V call is TRBV12-3 or TRBV12-4, the J call TRBJ2-2; D assignment may be TRBD1 or TRBD2 (5 bases each). The CDR3 bases are TGTGCCAGCCAGGGACGGTGGAACACCGGGGAGCTGTTTTTT. Protein sequence: CASQGRWNTGELFF.